This T cell receptor (beta chain) came from a study of blood T cell repertoires in COVID-19. Study summary: Both acute and convalescent COVID-19 samples were obtained from the United States, Italy and Spain. T cells, B-cell-depleted T cells, or PBMCs provided the cDNA or gDNA that served as material.

As originally analysed: Estimation of nucleated cell counts was performed using reference gene primer amplification. TCRdb's copy holds only in-frame clones and misses some; the assay was immunoSEQ multiplex PCR. V, J and clone size were drawn from that table, and D and trimming were deduced from the DNA. The repertoire holds 200,000 to 300,000 clones, with around 90% as singletons. This receptor was taken from a man in his fifties or sixties who had recovered from COVID-19. The material sequenced was peripheral blood.

As DNA, the CDR3 is TGTGCCAGCACCGGACAGGGGAACTATGGCTACACCTTC. The encoded protein is CASTGQGNYGYTF. The chain employs TRBV2 and TRBJ1-2; 9 bases align to TRBD1. The V gene end was trimmed by 7 bases and the J gene end by 2 bases; junction bases not matched to a gene: 2. Germline V CDR1 and CDR2: SNHLY, FYNNEI. The CDR3 has 13 amino acids.